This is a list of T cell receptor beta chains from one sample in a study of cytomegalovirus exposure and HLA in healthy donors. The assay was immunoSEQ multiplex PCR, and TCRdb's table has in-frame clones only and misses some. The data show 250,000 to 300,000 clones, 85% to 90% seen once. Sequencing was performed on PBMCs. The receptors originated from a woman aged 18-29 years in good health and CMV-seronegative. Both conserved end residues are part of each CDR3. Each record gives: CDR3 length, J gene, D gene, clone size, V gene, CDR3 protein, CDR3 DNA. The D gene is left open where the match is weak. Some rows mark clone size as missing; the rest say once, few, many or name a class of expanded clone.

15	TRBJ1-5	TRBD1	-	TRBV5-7	CASRLPGTGFQPQHF	TGTGCCAGCAGATTACCCGGGACAGGGTTTCAGCCCCAGCATTTT
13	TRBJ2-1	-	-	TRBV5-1	CASSLGRVTEQFF	TGCGCCAGCAGCTTGGGGCGGGTTACTGAGCAGTTCTTC
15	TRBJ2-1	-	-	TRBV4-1	CASSPAAGNFNEQFF	TGCGCCAGCAGCCCAGCCGCAGGAAACTTCAATGAGCAGTTCTTC
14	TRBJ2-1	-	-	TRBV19	CASSIALIVREQFF	TGTGCCAGTAGTATTGCCCTAATAGTCCGTGAGCAGTTCTTC
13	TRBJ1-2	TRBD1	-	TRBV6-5	CASSLGQGHGYTF	TGTGCCAGCAGTTTAGGACAGGGTCATGGCTACACCTTC
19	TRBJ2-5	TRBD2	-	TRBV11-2	CASSLAYGLADVYQETQYF	TGTGCCAGCAGCTTAGCGTATGGACTAGCGGACGTGTACCAAGAGACCCAGTACTTC
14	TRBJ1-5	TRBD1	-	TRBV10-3	CAISEDRVDQPQHF	TGTGCCATCAGTGAGGACAGGGTCGATCAGCCCCAGCATTTT
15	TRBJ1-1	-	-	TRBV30	CAWSPPGFKNTEAFF	TGTGCCTGGAGCCCCCCAGGGTTTAAGAACACTGAAGCTTTCTTT
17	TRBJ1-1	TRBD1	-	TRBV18	CASSPQGTGTIERGAFF	TGTGCCAGCTCACCACAAGGGACAGGGACAATAGAACGCGGGGCTTTCTTT
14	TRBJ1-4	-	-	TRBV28	CASSIRESNEKLFF	TGTGCCAGCAGTATTCGAGAATCTAATGAAAAACTGTTTTTT
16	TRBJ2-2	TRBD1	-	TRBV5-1	CASSRTGGSNTGELFF	TGCGCCAGCAGCCGCACAGGGGGCTCGAACACCGGGGAGCTGTTTTTT
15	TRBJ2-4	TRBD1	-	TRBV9	CASSVAGGTQNIQYF	TGTGCCAGCAGCGTAGCAGGGGGAACCCAAAACATTCAGTACTTC
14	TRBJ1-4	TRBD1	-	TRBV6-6	CASRIDREREKLFF	TGTGCCAGCAGGATCGACAGGGAGCGAGAAAAACTGTTTTTT
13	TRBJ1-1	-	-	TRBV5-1	CASSFSGNTEAFF	TGCGCCAGCAGCTTTTCAGGGAACACTGAAGCTTTCTTT
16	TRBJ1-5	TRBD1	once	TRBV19	CASPLTGPLSNQPQHF	TGTGCCAGTCCCTTGACAGGGCCCCTTAGCAATCAGCCCCAGCATTTT
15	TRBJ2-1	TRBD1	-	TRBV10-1	CASSEIQGAYNEQFF	TGCGCCAGCAGTGAGATCCAGGGGGCCTACAATGAGCAGTTCTTC
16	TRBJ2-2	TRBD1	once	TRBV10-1	CASSKKGQDLVGELFF	TGCGCCAGCAGTAAAAAGGGACAGGACCTAGTCGGGGAGCTGTTTTTT
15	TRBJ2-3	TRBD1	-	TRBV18	CASSPRTGGTDTQYF	TGTGCCAGCTCACCCCGGACAGGGGGCACAGATACGCAGTATTTT
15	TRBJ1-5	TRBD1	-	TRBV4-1	CASSQEGQGHQPQHF	TGCGCCAGCAGCCAAGAGGGACAGGGTCATCAGCCCCAGCATTTT
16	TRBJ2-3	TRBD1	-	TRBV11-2	CASSLRGDRVTDTQYF	TGTGCCAGCAGCCTCCGGGGGGACAGGGTTACAGATACGCAGTATTTT
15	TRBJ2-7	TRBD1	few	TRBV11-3	CASSLGGQALHEQYF	TGTGCCAGCAGCTTAGGCGGACAGGCTTTGCACGAGCAGTACTTC
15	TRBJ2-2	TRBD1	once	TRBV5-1	CASSLQGENTGELFF	TGCGCCAGCAGCTTACAGGGGGAGAACACCGGGGAGCTGTTTTTT
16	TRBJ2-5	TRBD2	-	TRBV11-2	CASSALGRGLQETQYF	TGTGCCAGCAGCGCCCTAGGGAGGGGATTACAAGAGACCCAGTACTTC
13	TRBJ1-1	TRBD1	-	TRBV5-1	CASKPGQSSEAFF	TGCGCCAGCAAACCGGGACAGTCGAGTGAAGCTTTCTTT